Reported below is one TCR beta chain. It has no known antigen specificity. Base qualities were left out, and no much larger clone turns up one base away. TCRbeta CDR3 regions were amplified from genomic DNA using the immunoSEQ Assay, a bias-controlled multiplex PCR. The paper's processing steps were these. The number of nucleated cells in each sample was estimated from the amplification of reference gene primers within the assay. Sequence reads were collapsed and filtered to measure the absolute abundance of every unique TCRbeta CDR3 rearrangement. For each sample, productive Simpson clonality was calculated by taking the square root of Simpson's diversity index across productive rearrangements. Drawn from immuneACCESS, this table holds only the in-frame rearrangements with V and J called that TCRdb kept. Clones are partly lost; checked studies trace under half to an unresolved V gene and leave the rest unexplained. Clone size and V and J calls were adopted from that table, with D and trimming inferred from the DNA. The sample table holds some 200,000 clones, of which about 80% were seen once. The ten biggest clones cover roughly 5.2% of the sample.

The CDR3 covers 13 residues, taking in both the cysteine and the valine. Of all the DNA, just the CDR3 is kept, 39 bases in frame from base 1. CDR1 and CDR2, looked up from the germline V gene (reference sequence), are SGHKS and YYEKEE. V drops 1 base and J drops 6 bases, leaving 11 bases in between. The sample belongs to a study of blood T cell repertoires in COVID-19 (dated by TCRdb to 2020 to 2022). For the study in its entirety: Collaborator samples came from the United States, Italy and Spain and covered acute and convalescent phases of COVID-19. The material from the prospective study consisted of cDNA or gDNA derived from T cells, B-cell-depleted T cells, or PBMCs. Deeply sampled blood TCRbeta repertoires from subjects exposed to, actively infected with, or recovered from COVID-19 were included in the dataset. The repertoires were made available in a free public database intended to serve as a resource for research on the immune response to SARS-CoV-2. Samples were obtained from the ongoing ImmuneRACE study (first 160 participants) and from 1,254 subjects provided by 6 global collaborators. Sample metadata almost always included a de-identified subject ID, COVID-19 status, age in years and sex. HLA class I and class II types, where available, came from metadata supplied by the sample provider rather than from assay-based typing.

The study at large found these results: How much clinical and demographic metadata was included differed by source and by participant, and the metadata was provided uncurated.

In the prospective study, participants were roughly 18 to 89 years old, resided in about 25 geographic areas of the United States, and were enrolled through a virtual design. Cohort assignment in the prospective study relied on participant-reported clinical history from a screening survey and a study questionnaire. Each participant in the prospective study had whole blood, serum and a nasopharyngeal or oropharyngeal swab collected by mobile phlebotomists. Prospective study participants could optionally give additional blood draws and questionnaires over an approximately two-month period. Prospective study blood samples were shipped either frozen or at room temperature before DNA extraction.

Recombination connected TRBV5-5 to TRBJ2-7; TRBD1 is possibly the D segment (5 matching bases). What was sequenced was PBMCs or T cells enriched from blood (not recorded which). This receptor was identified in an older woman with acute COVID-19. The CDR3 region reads CASSLWGNSEQYV. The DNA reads TGTGCCAGCAGCTTGTGGGGCAACTCCGAGCAGTACGTC.